This TCR beta chain was retrieved from a study of CD8 T cells in Susac syndrome. Whole-study findings and limits: It was acknowledged in the study that its TCR sequencing and HLA analysis involved a relatively small number of individuals.

The ends were cut back, 7 bases at V and 1 base at J, with 11 bases in the middle. CDR3 size: 13 residues. Germline CDR1 reads SGHRS; CDR2 reads YFSETQ. Concerning this clonotype itself: No antigen is known for it.

Random hexamers were used to reverse transcribe roughly 0.45 to 1 ug of RNA. The immunoSEQ assay covered 54 Vbeta and 13 Jbeta segments for CDR3. Each CDR3 protein gets one entry after TCRdb re-called the immunoSEQ multiplex PCR reads with MiXCR. The repertoire includes just over 300,000 distinct CDR3 sequences, under 95% of them detected once, and over 0.065% sits in the top ten. TCR beta sequencing covered blood CD8+ and CD4+ T cells. This receptor was taken from a human donor with multiple sclerosis. This chain links TRBV5-1 with TRBJ1-1; D unclear. What was sequenced was CD4+ T cells from PBMCs. The CDR3 DNA reads as TGCGCCAGCTGCCTTCAGTCGAACACTGAAGCTTTCTTT. Protein sequence: CASCLQSNTEAFF. Variable domain in full (rest from reference TRBV5-1 and TRBJ1-1): KAGVTQTPRYLIKTRGQQVTLSCSPISGHRSVSWYQQTPGQGLQFLFEYFSETQRNKGNFPGRFSGRQFSNSRSEMNVSTLELGDSALYLCASCLQSNTEAFFGQGTRLTVV.